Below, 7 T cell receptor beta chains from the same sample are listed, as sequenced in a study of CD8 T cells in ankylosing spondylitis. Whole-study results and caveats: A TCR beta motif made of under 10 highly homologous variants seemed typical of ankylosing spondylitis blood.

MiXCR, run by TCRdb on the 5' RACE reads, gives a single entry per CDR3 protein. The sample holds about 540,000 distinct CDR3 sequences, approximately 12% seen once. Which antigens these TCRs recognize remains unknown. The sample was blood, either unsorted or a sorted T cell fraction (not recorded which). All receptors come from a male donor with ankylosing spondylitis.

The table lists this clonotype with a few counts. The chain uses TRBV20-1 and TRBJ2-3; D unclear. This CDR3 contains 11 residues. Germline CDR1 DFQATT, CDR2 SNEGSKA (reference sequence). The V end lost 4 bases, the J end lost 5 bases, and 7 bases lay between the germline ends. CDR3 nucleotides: TGCAGTGCTATGGCGAGAGATACGCAGTATTTT. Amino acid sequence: CSAMARDTQYF.

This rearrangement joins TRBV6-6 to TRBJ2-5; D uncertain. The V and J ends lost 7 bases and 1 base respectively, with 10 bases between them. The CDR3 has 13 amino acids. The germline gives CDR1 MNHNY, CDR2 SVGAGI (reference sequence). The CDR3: CASTRRAQETQYF. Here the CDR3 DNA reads TGTGCCAGCACTAGAAGGGCCCAAGAGACCCAGTACTTC.

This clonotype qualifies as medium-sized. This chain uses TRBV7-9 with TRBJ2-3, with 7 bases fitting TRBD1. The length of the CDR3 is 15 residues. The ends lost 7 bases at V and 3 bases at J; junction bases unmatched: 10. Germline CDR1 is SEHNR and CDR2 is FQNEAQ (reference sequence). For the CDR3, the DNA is TGTGCCAGCAACGTACAGGGGCCCCCAACAGATACGCAGTATTTT. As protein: CASNVQGPPTDTQYF.

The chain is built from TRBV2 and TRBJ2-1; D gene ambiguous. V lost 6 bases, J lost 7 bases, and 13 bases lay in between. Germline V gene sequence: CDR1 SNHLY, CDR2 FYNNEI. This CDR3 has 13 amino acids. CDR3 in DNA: TGTGCCAGCAGCTACTACCCCGGGAATGAGCAGTTCTTC. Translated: CASSYYPGNEQFF.

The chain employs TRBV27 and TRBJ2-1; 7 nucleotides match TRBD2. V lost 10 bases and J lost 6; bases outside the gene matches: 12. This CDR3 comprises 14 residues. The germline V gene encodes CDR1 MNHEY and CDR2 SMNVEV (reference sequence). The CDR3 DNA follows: TGTGCCACCATAGTGAGGGAGCGGGGCAATGAGCAGTTCTTC. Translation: CATIVRERGNEQFF.

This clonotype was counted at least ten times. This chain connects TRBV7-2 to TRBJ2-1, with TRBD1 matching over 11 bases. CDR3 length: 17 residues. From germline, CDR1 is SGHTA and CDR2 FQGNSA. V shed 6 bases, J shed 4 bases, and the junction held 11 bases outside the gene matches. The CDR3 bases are TGTGCCAGCAGAAGGACAGGGGGCTGGCGGGAGTACAATGAGCAGTTCTTC. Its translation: CASRRTGGWREYNEQFF.

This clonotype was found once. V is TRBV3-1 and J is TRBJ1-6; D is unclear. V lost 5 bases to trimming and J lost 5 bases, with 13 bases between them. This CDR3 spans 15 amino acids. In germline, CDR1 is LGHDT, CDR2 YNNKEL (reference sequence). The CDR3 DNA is TGTGCCAGCAGCGAAACACAGACGAATAATTCACCCCTCCACTTT. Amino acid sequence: CASSETQTNNSPLHF.